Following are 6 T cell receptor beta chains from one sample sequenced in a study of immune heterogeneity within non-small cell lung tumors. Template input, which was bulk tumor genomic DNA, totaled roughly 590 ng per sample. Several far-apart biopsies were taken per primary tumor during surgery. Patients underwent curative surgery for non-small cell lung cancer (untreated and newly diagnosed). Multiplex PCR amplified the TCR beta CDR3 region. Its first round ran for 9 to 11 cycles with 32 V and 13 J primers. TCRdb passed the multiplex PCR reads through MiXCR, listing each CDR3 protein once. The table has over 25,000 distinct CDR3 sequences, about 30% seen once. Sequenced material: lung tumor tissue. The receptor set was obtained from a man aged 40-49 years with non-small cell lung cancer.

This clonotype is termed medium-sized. The CDR3 here is CASSLTGLAGYEQYF. Here the CDR3 DNA reads TGTGCCAGCAGCTTAACGGGACTAGCGGGGTACGAGCAGTACTTC. The genes are TRBV7-8 and TRBJ2-7, with 13 bases fitting TRBD2. This CDR3 is built from 15 residues. The germline V gene has CDR1 SGHVS and CDR2 FQNEAQ. Unmatched junction bases numbered 2, after V lost 2 bases and J lost 4 bases.

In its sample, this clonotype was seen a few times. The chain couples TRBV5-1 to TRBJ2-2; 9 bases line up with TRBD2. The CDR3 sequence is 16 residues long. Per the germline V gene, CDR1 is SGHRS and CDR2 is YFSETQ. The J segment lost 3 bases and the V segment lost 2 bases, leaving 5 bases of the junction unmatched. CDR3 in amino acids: CASSFKAGGDTGELFF. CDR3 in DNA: TGCGCCAGCAGCTTTAAAGCGGGAGGTGACACCGGGGAGCTGTTTTTT.

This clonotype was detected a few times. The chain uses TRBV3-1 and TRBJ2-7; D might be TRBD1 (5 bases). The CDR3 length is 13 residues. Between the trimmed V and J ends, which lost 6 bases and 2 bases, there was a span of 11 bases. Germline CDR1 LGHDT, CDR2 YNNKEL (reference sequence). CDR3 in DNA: TGTGCCAGCAGGAAGACAGATACCTACGAGCAGTACTTC. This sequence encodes CASRKTDTYEQYF.

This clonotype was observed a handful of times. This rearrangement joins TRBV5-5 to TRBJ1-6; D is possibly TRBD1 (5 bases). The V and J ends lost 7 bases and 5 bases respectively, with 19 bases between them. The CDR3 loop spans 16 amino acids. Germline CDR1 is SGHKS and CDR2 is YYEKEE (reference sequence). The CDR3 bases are TGTGCCAGCCGGGCGGGGGAGGCACACCATAATTCACCCCTCCACTTT. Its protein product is CASRAGEAHHNSPLHF.

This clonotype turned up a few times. Written as DNA, the CDR3 is TGTGCCAGCAGCTTACAGGGCACAGATACGCAGTATTTT. Translated, it gives CASSLQGTDTQYF. The chain employs TRBV5-5 and TRBJ2-3; TRBD1 is a possible D gene (5 bases). Trimming pared 2 bases from V and 1 base from J, leaving 5 bases between. CDR3 length equals 13 residues. The germline gives CDR1 SGHKS, CDR2 YYEKEE (reference sequence). Supplemented by reference TRBV5-5 and TRBJ2-3, the full variable domain reads DAGVTQSPTHLIKTRGQQVTLRCSPISGHKSVSWYQQVLGQGPQFIFQYYEKEERGRGNFPDRFSARQFPNYSSELNVNALLLGDSALYLCASSLQGTDTQYFGPGTRLTVL.

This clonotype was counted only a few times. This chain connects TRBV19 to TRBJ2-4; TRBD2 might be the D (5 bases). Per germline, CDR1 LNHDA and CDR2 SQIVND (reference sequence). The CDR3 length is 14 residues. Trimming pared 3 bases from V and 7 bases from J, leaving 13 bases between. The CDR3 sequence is CASSIFPQRNIQYF. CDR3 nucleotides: TGTGCCAGTAGTATCTTCCCTCAGCGGAACATTCAGTACTTC.